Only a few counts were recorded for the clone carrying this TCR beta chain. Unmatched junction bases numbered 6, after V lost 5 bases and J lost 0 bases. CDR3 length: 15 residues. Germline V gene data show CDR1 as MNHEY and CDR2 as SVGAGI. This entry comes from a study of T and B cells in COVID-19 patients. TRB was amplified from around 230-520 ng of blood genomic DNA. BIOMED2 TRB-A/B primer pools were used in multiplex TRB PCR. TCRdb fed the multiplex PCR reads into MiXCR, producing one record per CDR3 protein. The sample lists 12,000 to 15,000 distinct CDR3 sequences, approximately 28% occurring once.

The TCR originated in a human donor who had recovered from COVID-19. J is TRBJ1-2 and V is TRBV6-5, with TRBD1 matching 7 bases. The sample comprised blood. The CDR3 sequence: CASSTPGQANYGYTF. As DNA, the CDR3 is TGTGCCAGCAGTACCCCCGGACAGGCTAACTATGGCTACACCTTC.